Listed here is a single T cell receptor (beta chain). This clonotype was observed many times. Its antigen is currently not known. Qualities for individual bases were not recorded, and no much larger clone is one base off. As encoded in the germline V gene, CDR1 is SGHDN while CDR2 is FVKESK. Measured from the cysteine to the phenylalanine, the CDR3 is 16 residues long. Just the 48-base CDR3 DNA is kept, in frame starting at base 1. Trimming costs V 4 bases and J 2 bases, and their ends lie 12 bases apart. Preparation of the library involved PCR. The instrument given in TCRdb is Illumina HiSeq 2500. Molecular barcoding was employed in the preparation of TCR libraries, with unique molecular identifiers being used to normalize TCRbeta repertoire quantification. The public reads were run again by TCRdb, first through fastp at Q25 and then through MiXCR, and only productive beta chains were kept. Rows with one shared CDR3 protein collapse into an entry with the most common genes and DNA. The sample table contains hundreds of thousands of distinct CDR3 sequences; only one count was recorded for approximately 12% of them. The top ten hold about 2.2% of the sample.

In the paper's terms, the treatment or condition label means: allogeneic hematopoietic cell transplantation with graft depleted of TCRalphabeta T cells and CD19 B cells. The children who served as transplant recipients had been given grafts of TCRalphabeta/CD19-depleted allogeneic hematopoietic cells. The data are from a study of T-cell reconstitution after alpha-beta-depleted transplantation in children (dated by TCRdb to between 2015 and 2016). As for the study more broadly: T-cell immune reconstitution after TCRalphabeta/CD19-depleted allogeneic hematopoietic cell transplantation in children was quantitatively tracked in the study by means of TCR repertoire profiling. General findings and caveats noted by the study authors: In some patients, high TCRbeta diversity at day 60 was attributed to recipient T cells and intrathymic progenitors that had survived conditioning. Over subsequent months, a decline in hyperexpanded clone frequencies was noted, and after one year, T-cell counts and TCRbeta diversity were mostly ascribed to newly produced T cells. Apparently early alphabetaT-cell count recovery about two months after transplant reportedly relied on only several hundred rapidly expanded clones derived from non-depleted graft cells.

The chain is assembled from TRBV14 and TRBJ2-6; no D gene can be assigned with confidence. The starting material was PBMCs, mostly from graft donor cells, obtained 360 days after TCRalphabeta/CD19-depleted stem cell transplant. This TCR was recovered from a male patient younger than 18 who had a stem cell transplant for acute myeloid leukemia, so the T cells may come from the graft donor. The nucleotide sequence is given as TGTGCCAGCAGCCGAGGTACGGTAGCTGGGGCCAACGTCCTGACTTTC. Its protein product is CASSRGTVAGANVLTF.